This TCR beta chain comes out of a study of Tregs in tolerant kidney transplant recipients. Study conclusions and caveats: Validation in larger populations is needed because few patients were studied. The most relevant donor-specific Treg TCRbeta repertoire apparently came from expansion with activated donor B cells.

The method was immunoSEQ multiplex PCR; TCRdb's version includes in-frame clones alone and lacks a portion of them. The sample yields approximately 65,000 clones, 84% seen once. Per the germline V gene, CDR1 is LNHDA and CDR2 is SQIVND (reference sequence). The CDR3 has 14 amino acids. The trim removed 1 base at V and 2 bases at J, leaving 2 bases unmatched. This clone is medium-sized (0.01 to 0.1%) within its sample. No antigen is known for it. Thawed PBMCs were FACS-sorted into unstimulated CD4+CD25+CD127- regulatory T cells, CD4+CD25- non-regulatory cells, CD4 and CD8 cells. Input material: CD4+ T cells from blood. This chain connects TRBV19 to TRBJ2-7, with 7 bases aligning to TRBD2. The clonotype was recovered from a human donor in good health. CDR3 DNA sequence: TGTGCCAGTAGTATAGGGACTAGGACCTACGAGCAGTACTTC. This encodes CASSIGTRTYEQYF.